This TCR beta chain was captured in a study of T-cell reconstitution after alpha-beta-depleted transplantation in children. This clonotype was seen more than once but under ten times. Molecular barcoding with unique molecular identifiers was used for the TCRbeta library. TCRdb ran MiXCR on the PCR reads and lists one entry per CDR3 protein. The table has approximately 510,000 distinct CDR3 sequences, approximately 20% seen once. CDR1 and CDR2 (germline): SGHAT, FQDESV (reference sequence). The CDR3 is made up of 18 amino acids. Trimming stripped 0 bases from V and 9 bases from J, with 24 bases between.

This material consisted of PBMCs from the stem cell graft donor, taken from the stem cell graft. The sequence was obtained from a human donor who donated a stem cell graft to a child with acute lymphoblastic leukemia. This chain links TRBV11-1 with TRBJ2-1; a possible D gene is TRBD1 (5 bases). CDR3 sequence: CASSLASPWGMQGAEQFF. The CDR3, as DNA: TGTGCCAGCAGCTTAGCATCGCCTTGGGGCATGCAGGGTGCTGAGCAGTTCTTC.